This TCR beta chain was sequenced in a study of CD8+CD57+ T cells in acquired aplastic anemia. Turning to the study itself: When averaged, DNA from sorted CD4+ and CD8+ cells came to approximately 3 ug.

On this clonotype: Its antigen is not known.

Study observations and caveats: Some 31 shared CD8+ CDR3s appeared highly expressed within patients' immunodominant clones.

V was pared by 1 base and J by 4 bases, with 13 bases between. The CDR3 spans 15 residues. The germline CDR1 and CDR2 sequences are MGHRA and YSYEKL. Using genomic DNA as the template, TCR beta VDJ and CDR3 profiling was carried out. TCRdb reprocessed the reads with MiXCR, giving one entry per CDR3 protein. This sample has some 120,000 distinct CDR3 sequences; approximately 41% occur once, and the top ten carry 2.6%. Previously, flow cytometry had revealed CD8+CD57+ cell expansion in the patients chosen for sequencing. This chain links TRBV4-1 with TRBJ1-2, with D maybe TRBD1 (6 bases). Sequences were obtained from sorted CD4+, CD8+, or CD8+CD57+ T cells (not recorded which) from PBMCs. The sequence derives from a human donor with aplastic anemia. The CDR3 reads CASSQARTATYGYTF. The CDR3 bases are TGCGCCAGCAGCCAAGCCCGGACAGCCACCTATGGCTACACCTTC.